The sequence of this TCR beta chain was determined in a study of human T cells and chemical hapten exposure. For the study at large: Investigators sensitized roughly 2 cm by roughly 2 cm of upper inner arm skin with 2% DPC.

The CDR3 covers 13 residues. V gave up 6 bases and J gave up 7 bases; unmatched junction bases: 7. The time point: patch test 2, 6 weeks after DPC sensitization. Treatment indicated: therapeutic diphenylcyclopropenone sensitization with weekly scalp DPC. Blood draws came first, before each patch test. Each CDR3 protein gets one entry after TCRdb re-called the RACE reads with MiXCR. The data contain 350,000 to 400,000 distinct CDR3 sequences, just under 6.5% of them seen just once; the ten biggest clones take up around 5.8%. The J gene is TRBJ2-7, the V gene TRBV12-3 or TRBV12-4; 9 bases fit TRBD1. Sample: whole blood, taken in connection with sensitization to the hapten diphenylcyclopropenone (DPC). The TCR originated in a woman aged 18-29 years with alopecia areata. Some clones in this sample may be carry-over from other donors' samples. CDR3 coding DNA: TGTGCCAGCAGGGGGACAGGGATAGGAGAGCAGTACTTC. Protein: CASRGTGIGEQYF.